This T cell receptor beta chain originates from a study of OX40 agonist ivuxolimab in advanced cancers. Here immunoSEQ multiplex PCR was the method, and the copy in TCRdb shows in-frame clones only, minus some. In the table there are around 72,000 clones, about 88% of which are singletons. The CDR3 is 14 amino acids. The V and J ends lost 2 bases and 3 bases respectively, with 10 bases between them. Germline V gene lookup returns CDR1 SEHNR and CDR2 FQNEAQ (reference sequence). This clone was detected once. V usage is TRBV7-9 and J usage is TRBJ1-1; D possibly corresponds to TRBD1 (6 bases). This sequence originates from an adult with an advanced solid tumor such as melanoma, head and neck, liver or kidney cancer. The material was CD4+ or CD8+ T cells sorted from blood, obtained in a trial of the OX40 agonist ivuxolimab. The CDR3 is CASSLLGADTEAFF. The CDR3 DNA reads as TGTGCCAGCAGCTTACTGGGGGCGGACACTGAAGCTTTCTTT.